This T cell receptor beta chain came from a study of blood T cell repertoires in COVID-19. Across the study: The United States, Italy and Spain supplied acute and convalescent COVID-19 samples. T cells, B-cell-depleted T cells, or PBMCs provided the cDNA or gDNA that served as material.

Methods used by the authors: Amplification of reference gene primers provided the estimated nucleated cell counts. Some clones are missing from TCRdb's copy, which holds only in-frame ones; the method was immunoSEQ multiplex PCR. From that table come the V and J calls and clone size; the DNA was used to work out D and trimming. The sample holds about 36,000 clones, about 77% seen once. The CDR3 is made up of 14 amino acids. The V gene end was trimmed by 6 bases and the J gene end by 2 bases; junction bases not matched to a gene: 5. Germline loops: CDR1 MNHEY, CDR2 SMNVEV (reference sequence). This receptor was identified in a man between 60 and 70 years old with acute or convalescent COVID-19. V and J are TRBV27 and TRBJ2-7; 9 bases are a match to TRBD2. What was sequenced was peripheral blood. This CDR3 is CASRWVAGAYEQYF. The CDR3 bases are TGTGCCAGCAGATGGGTAGCGGGAGCCTACGAGCAGTACTTC.